The clone carrying this TCR beta chain was found a few times. Its antigen is undetermined. The record originates from a study of cytomegalovirus exposure and HLA in healthy donors. Amplification used 60 Vbeta primers and 13 Jbeta primers. Here immunoSEQ multiplex PCR was the method, and the copy in TCRdb shows in-frame clones only, minus some. Here the sample spans 100,000 to 150,000 clones, 10% to 13% being singletons. CDR1 is KGHSH and CDR2 is LQKENI in the germline V gene. There are 14 residues in the CDR3. Trimming shortened V by 3 bases and J by 3 bases, and 11 bases separated the two germline ends. Findings and limits, study-wide: In a later analysis, CMV-associated beta chains were mostly HLA-associated, it appeared. Indistinguishable V segments such as TRBV6-2 and TRBV6-3 were excluded. Cytomegalovirus-associated TCR beta chains were listed, numbering 164.

This sequence joins TRBV18 and TRBJ1-1, with D uncertain. The sample consisted of PBMCs. This clonotype originated in a woman between 18 and 29 years old in good health and CMV-seropositive. The CDR3 sequence is CASSPPGWDTEAFF. The CDR3 DNA reads TGTGCCAGCTCACCCCCCGGGTGGGACACTGAAGCTTTCTTT.